Below, one TCR beta chain is given with its context. As processed by the authors: Estimated nucleated cell counts came from reference gene primer amplification. The table came from immunoSEQ multiplex PCR; TCRdb's copy has only in-frame clones and leaves some out. V, J and clone size were drawn from that table, and D and trimming were deduced from the DNA. Of some 120,000 clones in the sample, 90% were seen once. These data originate in a study of blood T cell repertoires in COVID-19. Turning to the study itself: Samples of COVID-19 (acute and convalescent) were obtained from the United States, Italy and Spain. Sources were T cells, B-cell-depleted T cells, or PBMCs; the material itself was cDNA or gDNA.

Germline V CDR1 and CDR2: LGHNA, YSLEER. This CDR3 spans 11 amino acids. Between the trimmed V and J ends, which lost 6 bases and 8 bases, there was a span of 10 bases. Sequences were obtained from peripheral blood. This TCR was sampled from a human donor with active COVID-19. The donor label of this sample is uncertain. This sequence joins TRBV4-3 and TRBJ1-1; perhaps TRBD1 as D (6 bases). The CDR3 DNA is TGCGCCAGCAGAGCCGGACAGGAAGCTTTCTTT. This encodes CASRAGQEAFF.